The 5 T cell receptor beta chains below all came from one sample that was sequenced in a study of T cell responses to AZD1222 COVID-19 vaccine. Here immunoSEQ multiplex PCR was the method, and the copy in TCRdb shows in-frame clones only, minus some. This sample has around 180,000 clones; 90% occur once, and the top ten carry 2.5% to 3%. Here the sequenced sample was peripheral blood, taken on day 0 of AZD1222 vaccination. These receptors came from an adult in good health.

The chain has TRBV6-5 and TRBJ2-7; D may be TRBD1 (6 bases). Trimming left V 6 bases short and J 2 bases short, with 17 bases between. CDR1 and CDR2 (germline): MNHEY, SVGAGI. The CDR3 has 15 residues. CDR3 nucleotides: TGTGCCAGCAGGGGACCGACAGGCGCCACCTACGAGCAGTACTTC. This encodes CASRGPTGATYEQYF.

This clone occurred once. This chain links TRBV6-6 with TRBJ2-7; D call uncertain. Deletions cut 2 bases from V and 3 bases from J, with 5 bases between. From germline, CDR1 is MNHNY and CDR2 SVGAGI (reference sequence). CDR3 length: 12 residues. The CDR3 DNA reads TGTGCCAGCAGTTACGTGGACTACGAGCAGTACTTC. It codes for CASSYVDYEQYF.

V gene TRBV12-3 or TRBV12-4 combines with J gene TRBJ1-2, with no clear D. This CDR3 comprises 13 residues. The V end lost 5 bases, the J end lost 4 bases, and 11 bases lay between the germline ends. CDR3 bases: TGTGCCAGCAGTCTTACCCGGGGCTATGGCTACACCTTC. This gives the protein CASSLTRGYGYTF.

The V and J genes are TRBV19 and TRBJ2-3; D ambiguous. Germline V gene lookup returns CDR1 LNHDA and CDR2 SQIVND (reference sequence). V lost 3 bases to trimming and J lost 6 bases, with 4 bases between them. The CDR3 totals 11 residues. The CDR3 sequence: CASSMTDTQYF. Written as DNA, the CDR3 is TGTGCCAGTAGTATGACGGATACGCAGTATTTT.

This chain links TRBV4-1 with TRBJ2-3; D might be TRBD2 (6 bases). Germline assignment: CDR1 MGHRA and CDR2 YSYEKL. This CDR3 contains 15 residues. The germline V and J ends were trimmed by 8 bases and 1 base, with 16 bases remaining between them. CDR3 coding DNA: TGCGCCAGCCAGTTGTTCCCTAGCGGCACAGATACGCAGTATTTT. Amino acid sequence: CASQLFPSGTDTQYF.